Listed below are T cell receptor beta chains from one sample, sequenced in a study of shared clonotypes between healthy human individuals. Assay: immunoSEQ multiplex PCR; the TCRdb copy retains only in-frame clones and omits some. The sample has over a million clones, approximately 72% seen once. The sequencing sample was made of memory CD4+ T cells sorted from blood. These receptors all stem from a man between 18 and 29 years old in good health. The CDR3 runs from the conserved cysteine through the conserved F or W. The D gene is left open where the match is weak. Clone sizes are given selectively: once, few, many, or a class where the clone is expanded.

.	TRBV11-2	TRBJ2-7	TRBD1	TGTGCCAGCAGCTCCCAGGGGTGGACAGGGGACTACGAGCAGTACTTC	CASSSQGWTGDYEQYF
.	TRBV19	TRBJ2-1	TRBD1	TGTGCCAGTAGTCCGACGGGACAGGGCCCGCCTAGTCTGTTCTTC	CASSPTGQGPPSLFF
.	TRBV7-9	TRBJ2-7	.	TGTGCCAGCAGCGTCCCCCCCTCCTACGAGCAGTACTTC	CASSVPPSYEQYF
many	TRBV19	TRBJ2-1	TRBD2	TGTGCCAGTAGTATACCCGGGAGCGGGGGTGGGGAGCAGTTCTTC	CASSIPGSGGGEQFF
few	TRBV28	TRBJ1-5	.	TGTGCCAGCAGTTCCCCCAATATCGGGTATAGCAATCAGCCCCAGCATTTT	CASSSPNIGYSNQPQHF
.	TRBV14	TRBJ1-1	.	TGTGCCAGCAGCCAAGACGCTAGGACTGAAGCTTTCTTT	CASSQDARTEAFF
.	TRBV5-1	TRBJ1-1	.	TGCGCCAGCAGCACCGGACTGACCCCTGAAGCTTTCTTT	CASSTGLTPEAFF
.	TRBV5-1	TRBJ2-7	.	TGCGCCAGCAGCTTGTCAGGTGCGGGCTACGAGCAGTACTTC	CASSLSGAGYEQYF
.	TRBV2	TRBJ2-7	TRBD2	TGTGCCAGCAGTGGGGCTAGCGGGGTTAGCTCCTACGAGCAGTACTTC	CASSGASGVSSYEQYF
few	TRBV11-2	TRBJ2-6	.	TGTGCCAGCAGCGCTCTGATCTCTGGGGCCAACGTCCTGACTTTC	CASSALISGANVLTF
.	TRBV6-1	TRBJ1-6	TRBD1	TGTGCCAGCAGTGCCCACCCGGGACAGAATTCACCCCTCCACTTT	CASSAHPGQNSPLHF
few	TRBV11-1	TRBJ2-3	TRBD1	TGTGCCAGCAGCTTAGTGGGAAGACAGGGGAGGACAGATACGCAGTATTTT	CASSLVGRQGRTDTQYF
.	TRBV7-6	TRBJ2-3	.	TGTGCCAGCAGCTCGCCGGGGCAAGGGGATACGCAGTATTTT	CASSSPGQGDTQYF
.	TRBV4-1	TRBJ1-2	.	TGCGCCAGCAGCCCAAGATACAGGACGGACTATGGCTACACCTTC	CASSPRYRTDYGYTF
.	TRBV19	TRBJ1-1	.	TGTGCCAGTAGTAGCGACAGGCCCAACACTGAAGCTTTCTTT	CASSSDRPNTEAFF
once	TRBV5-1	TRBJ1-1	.	TGCGCCAGCAGCTTGCTCAGTTGGGGTATGAACACTGAAGCTTTCTTT	CASSLLSWGMNTEAFF
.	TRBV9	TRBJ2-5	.	TGTGCCAGCAGCGTAGGAAGGGGCTCAGAGACCCAGTACTTC	CASSVGRGSETQYF
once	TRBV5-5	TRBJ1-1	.	TGTGCCAGCAGCTTGGTTACTTTGAACACTGAAGCTTTCTTT	CASSLVTLNTEAFF
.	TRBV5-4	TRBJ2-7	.	TGTGCCAGCAGCTTGCTTGATTCCTACGAGCAGTACTTC	CASSLLDSYEQYF
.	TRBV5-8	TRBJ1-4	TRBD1	TGTGCCAGCAGCTTGGGCAGGGGGAATGAAAAACTGTTTTTT	CASSLGRGNEKLFF
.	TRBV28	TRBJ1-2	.	TGTGCCAGCACAACCAGTAACTATGGCTACACCTTC	CASTTSNYGYTF
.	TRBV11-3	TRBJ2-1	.	TGTGCCAGCAGCTTAGAAGGCTACAATGAGCAGTTCTTC	CASSLEGYNEQFF
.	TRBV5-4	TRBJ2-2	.	TGTGCCAGCAGCCCAGGTGCACGGGACATAACCGGGGAGCTGTTTTTT	CASSPGARDITGELFF
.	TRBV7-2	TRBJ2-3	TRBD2	TGTGCCAGCAGCCCTCGGACTAGCGGGAGTTGGAGCACAGATACGCAGTATTTT	CASSPRTSGSWSTDTQYF
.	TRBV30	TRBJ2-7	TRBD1	TGTGCCTGGAGTGTACTGGACAGGGTCTACGAGCAGTACTTC	CAWSVLDRVYEQYF
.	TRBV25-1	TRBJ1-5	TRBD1	TGTGCCAGCAGTGGGACAGGGGATGGTCAGCCCCAGCATTTT	CASSGTGDGQPQHF
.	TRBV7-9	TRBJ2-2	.	TGTGCCAGCAGCTATTTTTTGGACACCGGGGAGCTGTTTTTT	CASSYFLDTGELFF
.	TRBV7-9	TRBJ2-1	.	TGTGCCAGCAGCGTCCAGGGTGTGCGGCAGTTCTTC	CASSVQGVRQFF
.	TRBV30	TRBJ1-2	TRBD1	TGTGCCTTTCCCTGGACAGGGAAGGGTTTACGCTACACCTTC	CAFPWTGKGLRYTF
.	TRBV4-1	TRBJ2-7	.	TGCGCCAGCAGTCGGGACCACCCTTCTCCCTACGAGCAGTACTTC	CASSRDHPSPYEQYF